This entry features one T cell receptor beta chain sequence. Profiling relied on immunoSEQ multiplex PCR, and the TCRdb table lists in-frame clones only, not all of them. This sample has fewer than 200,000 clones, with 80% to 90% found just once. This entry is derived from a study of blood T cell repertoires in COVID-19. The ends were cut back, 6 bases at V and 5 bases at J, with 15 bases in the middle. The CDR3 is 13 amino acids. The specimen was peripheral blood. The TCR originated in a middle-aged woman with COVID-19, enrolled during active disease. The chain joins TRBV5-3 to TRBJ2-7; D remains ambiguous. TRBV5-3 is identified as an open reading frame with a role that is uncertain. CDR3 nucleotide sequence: TGTGCCAGAATCAGGCAGTACCTTGACGAGCAGTACTTC. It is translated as CARIRQYLDEQYF.